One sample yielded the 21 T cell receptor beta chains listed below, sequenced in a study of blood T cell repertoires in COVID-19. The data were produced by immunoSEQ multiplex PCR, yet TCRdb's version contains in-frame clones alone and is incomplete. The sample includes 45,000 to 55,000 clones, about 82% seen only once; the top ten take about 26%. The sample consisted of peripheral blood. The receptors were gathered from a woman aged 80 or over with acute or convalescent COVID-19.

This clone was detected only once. Here the CDR3 reads CASSSSIAGGIPNEQFF. CDR3 DNA sequence: TGTGCCAGCTCGTCATCGATAGCGGGAGGGATTCCCAATGAGCAGTTCTTC. J is TRBJ2-1 and V is TRBV18; 11 nucleotides agree with TRBD2. Germline trimming cut 6 bases from V and 6 bases from J; bases unmatched to any gene: 13. Germline V gene data show CDR1 as KGHSH and CDR2 as LQKENI. The CDR3 sequence is 17 residues long.

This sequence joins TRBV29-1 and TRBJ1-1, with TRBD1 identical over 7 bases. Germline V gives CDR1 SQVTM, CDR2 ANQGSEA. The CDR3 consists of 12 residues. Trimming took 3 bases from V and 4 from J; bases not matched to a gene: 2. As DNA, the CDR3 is TGCAGCGTTGAGGCAGGGGGCACTGAAGCTTTCTTT. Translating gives CSVEAGGTEAFF.

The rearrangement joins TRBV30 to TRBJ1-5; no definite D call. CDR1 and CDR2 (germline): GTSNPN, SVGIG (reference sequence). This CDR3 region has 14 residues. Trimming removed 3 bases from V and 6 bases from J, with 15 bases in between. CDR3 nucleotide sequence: TGTGCCTGGAGGGTTGGCGGTAATGGTCAGCCCCAGCATTTT. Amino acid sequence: CAWRVGGNGQPQHF.

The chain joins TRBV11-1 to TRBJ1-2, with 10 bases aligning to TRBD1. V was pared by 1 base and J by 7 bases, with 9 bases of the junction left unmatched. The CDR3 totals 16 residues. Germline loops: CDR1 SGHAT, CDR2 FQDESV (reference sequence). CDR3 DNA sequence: TGTGCCAGCAGCTTAGAGCCGGGACAGGGGCCCTCTGGCTACACCTTC. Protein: CASSLEPGQGPSGYTF.

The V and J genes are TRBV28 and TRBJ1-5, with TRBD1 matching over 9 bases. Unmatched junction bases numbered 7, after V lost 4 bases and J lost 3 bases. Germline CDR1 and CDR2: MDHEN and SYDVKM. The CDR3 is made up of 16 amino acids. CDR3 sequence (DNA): TGTGCCAGCAGTTCCGAGGGACAGGGAAACAATCAGCCCCAGCATTTT. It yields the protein CASSSEGQGNNQPQHF.

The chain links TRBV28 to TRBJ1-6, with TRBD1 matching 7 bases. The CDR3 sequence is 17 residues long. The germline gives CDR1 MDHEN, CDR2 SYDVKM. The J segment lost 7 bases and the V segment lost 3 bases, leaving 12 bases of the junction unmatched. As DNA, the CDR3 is TGTGCCAGCAGTTTGGGGTTCCGACAGGGTGTGAATTCACCCCTCCACTTT. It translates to CASSLGFRQGVNSPLHF.

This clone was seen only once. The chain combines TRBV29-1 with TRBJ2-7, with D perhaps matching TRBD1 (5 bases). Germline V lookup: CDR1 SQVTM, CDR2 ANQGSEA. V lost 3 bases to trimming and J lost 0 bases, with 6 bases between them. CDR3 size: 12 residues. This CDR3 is CSVDQGSYEQYF. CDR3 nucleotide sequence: TGCAGCGTTGATCAGGGCTCCTACGAGCAGTACTTC.

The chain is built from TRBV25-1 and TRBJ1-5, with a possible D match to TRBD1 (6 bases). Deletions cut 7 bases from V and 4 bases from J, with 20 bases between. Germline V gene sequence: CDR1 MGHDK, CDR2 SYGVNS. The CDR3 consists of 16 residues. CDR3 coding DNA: TGTGCCAGCACTCCAAGGGTAGGGGGTCAGAATCAGCCCCAGCATTTT. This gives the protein CASTPRVGGQNQPQHF.

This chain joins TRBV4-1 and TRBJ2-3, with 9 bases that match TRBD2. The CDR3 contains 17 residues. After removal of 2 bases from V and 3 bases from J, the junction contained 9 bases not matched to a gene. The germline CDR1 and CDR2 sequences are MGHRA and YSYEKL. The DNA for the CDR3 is TGCGCCAGCAGCCAACAAGCAGTAACTAGCGGGACAGATACGCAGTATTTT. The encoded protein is CASSQQAVTSGTDTQYF.

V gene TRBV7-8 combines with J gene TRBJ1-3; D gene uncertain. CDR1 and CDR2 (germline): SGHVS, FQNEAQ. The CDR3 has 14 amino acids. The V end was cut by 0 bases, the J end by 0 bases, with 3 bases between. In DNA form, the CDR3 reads TGTGCCAGCAGCTTAGCTCGCTCTGGAAACACCATATATTTT. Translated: CASSLARSGNTIYF.

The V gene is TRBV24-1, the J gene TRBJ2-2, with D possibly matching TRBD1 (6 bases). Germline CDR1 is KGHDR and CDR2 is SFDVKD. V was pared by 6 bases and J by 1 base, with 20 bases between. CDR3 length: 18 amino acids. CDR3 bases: TGTGCCACCAGTAAGGGGCGGGTCCGGGACAAGAACACCGGGGAGCTGTTTTTT. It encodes CATSKGRVRDKNTGELFF.

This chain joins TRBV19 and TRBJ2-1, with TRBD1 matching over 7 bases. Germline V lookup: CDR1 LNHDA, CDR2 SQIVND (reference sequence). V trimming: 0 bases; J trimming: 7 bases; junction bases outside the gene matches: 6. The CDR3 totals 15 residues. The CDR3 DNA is TGTGCCAGTAGTATAGACAGTATGACAGGGAATGAGCAGTTCTTC. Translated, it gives CASSIDSMTGNEQFF.

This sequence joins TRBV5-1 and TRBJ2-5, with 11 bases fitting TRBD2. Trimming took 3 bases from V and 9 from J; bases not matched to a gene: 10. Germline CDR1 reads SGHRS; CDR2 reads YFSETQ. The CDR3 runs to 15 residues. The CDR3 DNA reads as TGCGCCAGCAGCTACGGACTAGCGGGTCAATCGCCCCAGTACTTC. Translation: CASSYGLAGQSPQYF.

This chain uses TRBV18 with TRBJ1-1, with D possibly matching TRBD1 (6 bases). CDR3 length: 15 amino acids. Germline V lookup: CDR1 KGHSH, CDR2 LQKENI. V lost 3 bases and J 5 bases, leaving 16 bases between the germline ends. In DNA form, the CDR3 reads TGTGCCAGCTCACCGTCCTCGGGCAGGGGAACTGAAGCTTTCTTT. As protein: CASSPSSGRGTEAFF.

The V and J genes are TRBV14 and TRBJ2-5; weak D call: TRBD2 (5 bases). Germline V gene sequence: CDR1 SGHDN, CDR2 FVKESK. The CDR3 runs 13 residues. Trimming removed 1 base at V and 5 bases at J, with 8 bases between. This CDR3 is CASSQGGRETQYF. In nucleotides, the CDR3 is TGTGCCAGCAGCCAAGGCGGGCGGGAGACCCAGTACTTC.

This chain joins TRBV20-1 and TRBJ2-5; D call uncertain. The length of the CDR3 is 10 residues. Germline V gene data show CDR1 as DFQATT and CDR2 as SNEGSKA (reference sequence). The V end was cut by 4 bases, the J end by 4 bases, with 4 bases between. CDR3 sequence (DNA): TGCAGTGCTACAGGAGAGACCCAGTACTTC. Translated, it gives CSATGETQYF.

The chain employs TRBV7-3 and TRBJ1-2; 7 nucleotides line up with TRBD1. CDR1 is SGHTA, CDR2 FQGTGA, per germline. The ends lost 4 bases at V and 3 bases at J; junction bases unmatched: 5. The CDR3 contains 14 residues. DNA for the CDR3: TGTGCCAGCAGCTCCCCGGGACAGCACTATGGCTACACCTTC. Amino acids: CASSSPGQHYGYTF.

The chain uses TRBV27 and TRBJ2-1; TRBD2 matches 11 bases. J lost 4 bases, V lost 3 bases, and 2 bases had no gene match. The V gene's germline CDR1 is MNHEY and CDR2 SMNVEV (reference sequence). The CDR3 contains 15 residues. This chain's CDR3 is CASSLTSGVYNEQFF. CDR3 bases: TGTGCCAGCAGTTTGACTAGCGGGGTTTACAATGAGCAGTTCTTC.

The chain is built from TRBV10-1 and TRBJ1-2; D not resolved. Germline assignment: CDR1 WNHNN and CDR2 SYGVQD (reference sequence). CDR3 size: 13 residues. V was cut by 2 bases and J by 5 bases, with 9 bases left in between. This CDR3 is CASSERRMYGYTF. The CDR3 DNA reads TGCGCCAGCAGTGAGAGGCGGATGTATGGCTACACCTTC.

CDR3 sequence reads: CASSRGQQETQYF. CDR3 bases: TGTGCCAGCAGCAGGGGACAGCAAGAGACCCAGTACTTC. This sequence joins TRBV6-5 and TRBJ2-5; TRBD1 matches at 7 bases. The CDR3 is 13 residues long. The V gene end was trimmed by 6 bases and the J gene end by 2 bases; junction bases not matched to a gene: 3. From germline, CDR1 is MNHEY and CDR2 SVGAGI.

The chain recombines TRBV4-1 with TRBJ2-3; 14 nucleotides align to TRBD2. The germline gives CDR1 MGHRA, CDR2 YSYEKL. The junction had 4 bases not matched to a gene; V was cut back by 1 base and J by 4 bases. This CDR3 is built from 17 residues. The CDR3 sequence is CASSQVRLAGGPDTQYF. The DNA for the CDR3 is TGCGCCAGCAGCCAAGTACGACTAGCGGGGGGGCCAGATACGCAGTATTTT.